Presented here are 21 T cell receptor beta chains from one specimen sequenced in a study of shared clonotypes between healthy human individuals. Repertoires were generated with immunoSEQ multiplex PCR, while TCRdb's copy carries only in-frame clones and drops some. This table holds some 95,000 clones, 60% to 75% found once. Specimen: memory CD8+ T cells sorted from blood. The sample's subset: CD45RO+ cells pooled with CCR7-negative TemRA cells. These receptor sequences come from a man aged 30 to 39 in good health.

The chain couples TRBV2 to TRBJ2-7; D tentatively reads TRBD1 or TRBD2 (5 bases each). The CDR3 spans 14 residues. V was pared by 11 bases and J by 3 bases, with 20 bases between. CDR1 and CDR2 from the germline V gene are SNHLY and FYNNEI. The DNA for the CDR3 is TGTGCCGGCGCCGGGACCCGGAAAATCTACGAGCAGTACTTC. Encoded protein: CAGAGTRKIYEQYF.

The chain joins TRBV11-2 to TRBJ1-4, with D unclear. V shed 4 bases and J shed 0 bases, with 9 bases lying between them. The germline V gene has CDR1 SGHAT and CDR2 FQNNGV. The CDR3 extends over 15 amino acids. The CDR3 DNA is TGTGCCAGCAGCTCGGGTACTGCAACTAATGAAAAACTGTTTTTT. It yields the protein CASSSGTATNEKLFF.

Comment on this clone: An end of the junction differs from the germline gene, which may be a read error. The chain links TRBV2 to TRBJ1-5; possibly TRBD1 for D (6 bases). This CDR3 region has 14 residues. CDR1 and CDR2 from the germline V gene are SNHLY and FYNNEI. CDR3 in amino acids: CASSEGGQTQPQHF. The CDR3, as DNA: TGTGCCAGCAGCGAAGGGGGGCAGACGCAGCCCCAGCATTTT.

The chain joins TRBV6-4 to TRBJ2-7; TRBD2 might be the D (6 bases). Deletions cut 6 bases from V and 6 bases from J, with 12 bases between. Germline assignment: CDR1 MRHNA and CDR2 SNTAGT. This CDR3 has 12 amino acids. As DNA, the CDR3 is TGTGCCAGCAGAATCGGAGGGCGCGAGCAGTACTTC. Its translation: CASRIGGREQYF.

The gene calls are TRBV2 and TRBJ1-1; TRBD1 is a possible D gene (6 bases). The ends were cut back, 4 bases at V and 3 bases at J, with 9 bases in the middle. Per germline, CDR1 SNHLY and CDR2 FYNNEI. This CDR3 has 13 amino acids. The CDR3 here is CASSVQGYTEAFF. CDR3 bases: TGTGCCAGCAGTGTACAGGGTTACACTGAAGCTTTCTTT. The variable domain in full, completed from reference TRBV2 and TRBJ1-1, reads EPEVTQTPSHQVTQMGQEVILRCVPISNHLYFYWYRQILGQKVEFLVSFYNNEISEKSEIFDDQFSVERPDGSNFTLKIRSTKLEDSAMYFCASSVQGYTEAFFGQGTRLTVV.

The CDR3 here is CASSSVQGGGRNEKLFF. DNA for the CDR3: TGTGCCAGCAGTTCCGTCCAGGGGGGAGGACGGAATGAAAAACTGTTTTTT. The rearrangement joins TRBV28 to TRBJ1-4; 7 bases line up with TRBD1. The length of the CDR3 is 17 residues. Trimming at V came to 4 bases and at J to 5 bases, leaving 13 bases not matched to a gene. Germline loops: CDR1 MDHEN, CDR2 SYDVKM.

This chain uses TRBV4-1 with TRBJ1-2, with 7 bases identical to TRBD1. The CDR3 extends over 16 amino acids. Per the germline V gene, CDR1 is MGHRA and CDR2 is YSYEKL. With V trimmed by 0 bases and J by 8 bases, 12 bases remained unmatched. CDR3 nucleotide sequence: TGCGCCAGCAGCCAAGATACCCAGGGGGTTGTTCGGGGCTACACCTTC. Its translation is CASSQDTQGVVRGYTF.

This clone was seen a handful of times. The CDR3 loop reads CASSESSGSDEQFF. CDR3 coding DNA: TGCGCCAGCAGTGAGTCTAGCGGGAGCGATGAGCAGTTCTTC. V and J are TRBV10-1 and TRBJ2-1, with TRBD2 matching over 9 bases. This CDR3 has 14 amino acids. The germline V gene has CDR1 WNHNN and CDR2 SYGVQD (reference sequence). Trimming took 0 bases from V and 8 from J; bases not matched to a gene: 2.

This clone was recorded only once. V is TRBV29-1 and J is TRBJ2-1; D remains ambiguous. This CDR3 is 11 amino acids long. CDR1 SQVTM and CDR2 ANQGSEA come from the germline V gene. The germline V and J ends were trimmed by 2 bases and 8 bases, with 7 bases remaining between them. The CDR3 reads CSVELAYEQFF. The CDR3 DNA is TGCAGCGTTGAATTGGCCTATGAGCAGTTCTTC.

This chain connects TRBV5-6 to TRBJ1-1, with D maybe TRBD1 (5 bases). Trimming removed 0 bases at V and 4 bases at J, with 16 bases between. The CDR3 runs 16 residues. Germline V gives CDR1 SGHDT, CDR2 YYEEEE. DNA of the CDR3: TGTGCCAGCAGCTTGGAGTCGGGGGTGGTGACCACTGAAGCTTTCTTT. Translated, it gives CASSLESGVVTTEAFF. The whole variable domain, remainder taken from reference TRBV5-6 and TRBJ1-1, is DAGVTQSPTHLIKTRGQQVTLRCSPKSGHDTVSWYQQALGQGPQFIFQYYEEEERQRGNFPDRFSGHQFPNYSSELNVNALLLGDSALYLCASSLESGVVTTEAFFGQGTRLTVV.

The V and J genes are TRBV5-1 and TRBJ2-5; D is unresolved. CDR3 length: 15 residues. Looked up from germline, CDR1 is SGHRS and CDR2 is YFSETQ. Trimming took 5 bases from V and 2 from J, leaving 16 bases between them. The CDR3 spells CASRTRYSMQETQYF. DNA for the CDR3: TGCGCCAGCAGGACACGATACTCCATGCAAGAGACCCAGTACTTC.

This clone was seen a few times. This chain uses TRBV10-2 with TRBJ2-1, with 8 bases fitting TRBD2. Trimming removed 4 bases from V and 7 bases from J; junction bases left unmatched: 6. Germline V gene lookup returns CDR1 WSHSY and CDR2 SAAADI. The CDR3 has 14 amino acids. The CDR3 DNA reads TGCGCCAGCAGTGTCCCGGGACTAGGGAATGAGCAGTTCTTC. This gives the protein CASSVPGLGNEQFF.

The V gene is TRBV7-9, the J gene TRBJ2-1, with TRBD2 matching 12 bases. CDR3 length: 17 amino acids. CDR1 is SEHNR and CDR2 is FQNEAQ in the germline V gene (reference sequence). J gave up 0 bases and V 5 bases, and 5 bases lay outside the gene matches. The CDR3 here is CASSRGLAGRSYNEQFF. The CDR3, as DNA: TGTGCCAGCAGCCGTGGACTAGCGGGACGCTCCTACAATGAGCAGTTCTTC. Drawing the rest from reference TRBV7-9 and TRBJ2-1, the complete variable domain is DTGVSQNPRHKITKRGQNVTFRCDPISEHNRLYWYRQTLGQGPEFLTYFQNEAQLEKSRLLSDRFSAERPKGSFSTLEIQRTEQGDSAMYLCASSRGLAGRSYNEQFFGPGTRLTVL.

This sequence joins TRBV9 and TRBJ2-2; TRBD2 might be the D (6 bases). V lost 7 bases and J 4 bases, leaving 26 bases between the germline ends. The CDR3 contains 18 residues. Germline V gene data show CDR1 as SGDLS and CDR2 as YYNGEE. CDR3 bases: TGTGCCAGCTCGACCGGGACTCTCGTGTCCGGGGGCACCGGGGAGCTGTTTTTT. Its translation is CASSTGTLVSGGTGELFF.

This clone was found a few times. The genes are TRBV2 and TRBJ1-4, with TRBD1 matching 10 bases. Germline CDR1 reads SNHLY; CDR2 reads FYNNEI. The CDR3 contains 15 residues. V dropped 4 bases and J dropped 3; count of bases not matched to a gene: 2. This CDR3 is CASSGTGGANEKLFF. As DNA, the CDR3 is TGTGCCAGCAGTGGGACAGGGGGAGCTAATGAAAAACTGTTTTTT.

This chain links TRBV30 with TRBJ1-5; D is perhaps TRBD1 (5 bases). Germline V gives CDR1 GTSNPN, CDR2 SVGIG (reference sequence). CDR3 length: 15 amino acids. Trimming left V 1 base short and J 5 bases short, with 15 bases between. The CDR3 region has the DNA TGTGCCTGGAGTGCCGGGGGGACGAGGGATCAGCCCCAGCATTTT. Translated: CAWSAGGTRDQPQHF.

This chain connects TRBV28 to TRBJ1-1; no clear D gene. The V end was cut by 1 base, the J end by 6 bases, with 9 bases between. The CDR3 contains 13 residues. Germline V CDR1 and CDR2: MDHEN, SYDVKM. The CDR3 sequence is CASSLFRPAEAFF. For the CDR3, the DNA is TGTGCCAGCAGTTTATTCCGGCCTGCTGAAGCTTTCTTT.

The chain is built from TRBV11-2 and TRBJ1-2; 7 positions match TRBD1. There are 13 residues in the CDR3. CDR1 is SGHAT, CDR2 FQNNGV, per germline. Germline trimming cut 5 bases from V and 8 bases from J; bases unmatched to any gene: 8. The CDR3 sequence is CASSPGTAGGYTF. CDR3 sequence (DNA): TGTGCCAGCAGCCCCGGGACAGCGGGGGGCTACACCTTC.

The chain uses TRBV7-2 and TRBJ2-1; weak D call: TRBD1 (7 bases). This CDR3 has 15 residues. Germline V gene lookup returns CDR1 SGHTA and CDR2 FQGNSA. V dropped 1 base and J dropped 7 bases, with 14 bases sitting between them. The CDR3 spells CASSLEWDSGNEQFF. CDR3 coding DNA: TGTGCCAGCAGCTTAGAGTGGGACAGCGGGAATGAGCAGTTCTTC.

Only one count was recorded for this clone. V and J are TRBV28 and TRBJ2-5; 8 positions match TRBD1. With V trimmed by 0 bases and J by 3 bases, 6 bases remained unmatched. The CDR3 runs to 16 residues. Germline loops: CDR1 MDHEN, CDR2 SYDVKM. The CDR3 nucleotides are TGTGCCAGCAGTTTATGGACAGGGGTGAGGAAAGAGACCCAGTACTTC. Amino acids: CASSLWTGVRKETQYF.

The chain uses TRBV6-6 and TRBJ1-1, with D possibly matching TRBD1 (5 bases). This CDR3 is built from 14 residues. Trimming left V 6 bases short and J 4 bases short, with 15 bases between. The germline CDR1 and CDR2 sequences are MNHNY and SVGAGI (reference sequence). The CDR3 loop reads CASSLNQGGTEAFF. CDR3 nucleotide sequence: TGTGCCAGCAGCTTAAATCAGGGTGGCACTGAAGCTTTCTTT.